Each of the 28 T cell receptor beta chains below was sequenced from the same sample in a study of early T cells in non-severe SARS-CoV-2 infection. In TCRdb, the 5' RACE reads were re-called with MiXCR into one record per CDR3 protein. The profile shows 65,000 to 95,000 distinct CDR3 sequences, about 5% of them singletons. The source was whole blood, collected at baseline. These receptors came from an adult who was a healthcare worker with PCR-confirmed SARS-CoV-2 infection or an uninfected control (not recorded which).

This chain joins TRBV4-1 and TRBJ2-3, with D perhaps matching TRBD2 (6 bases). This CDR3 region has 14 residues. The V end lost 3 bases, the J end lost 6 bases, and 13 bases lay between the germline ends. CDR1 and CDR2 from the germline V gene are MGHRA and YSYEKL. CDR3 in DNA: TGCGCCAGCAGCCAGATTGGCGGGACGGATACGCAGTATTTT. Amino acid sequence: CASSQIGGTDTQYF.

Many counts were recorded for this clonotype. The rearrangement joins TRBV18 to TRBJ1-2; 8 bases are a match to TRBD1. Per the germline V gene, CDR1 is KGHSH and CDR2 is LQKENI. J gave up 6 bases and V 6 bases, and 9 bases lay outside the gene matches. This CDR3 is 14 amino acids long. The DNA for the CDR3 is TGTGCCAGCTCGCCTCTCGGACAGGGTCATGGCTACACCTTC. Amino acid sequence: CASSPLGQGHGYTF.

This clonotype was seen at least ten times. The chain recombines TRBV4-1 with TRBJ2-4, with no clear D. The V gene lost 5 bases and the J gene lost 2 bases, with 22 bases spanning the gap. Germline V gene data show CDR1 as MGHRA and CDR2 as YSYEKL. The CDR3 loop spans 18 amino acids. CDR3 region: CASSERYSGRSSKNIQYF. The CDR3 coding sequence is TGCGCCAGCAGCGAAAGGTATTCCGGGCGCTCTTCCAAAAACATTCAGTACTTC.

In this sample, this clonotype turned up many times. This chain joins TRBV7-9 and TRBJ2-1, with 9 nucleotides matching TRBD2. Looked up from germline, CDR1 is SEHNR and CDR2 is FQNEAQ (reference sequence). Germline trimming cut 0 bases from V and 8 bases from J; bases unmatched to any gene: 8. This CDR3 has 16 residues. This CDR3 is CASSLAGSGRHHEQFF. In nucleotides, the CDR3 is TGTGCCAGCAGCTTAGCAGGCAGCGGGAGGCACCATGAGCAGTTCTTC.

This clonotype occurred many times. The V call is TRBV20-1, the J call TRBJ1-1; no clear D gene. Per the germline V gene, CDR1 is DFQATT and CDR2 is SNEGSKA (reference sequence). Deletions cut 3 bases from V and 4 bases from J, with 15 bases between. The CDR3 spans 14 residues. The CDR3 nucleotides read TGCAGTGCTAGGGAAGGGAGAGGCGGCACTGAAGCTTTCTTT. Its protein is CSAREGRGGTEAFF.

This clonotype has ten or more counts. As DNA, the CDR3 is TGTGCCAGCAGCCAAACATTGGACAGGGAGATTGAAGCTTTCTTT. Its protein product is CASSQTLDREIEAFF. The chain links TRBV14 to TRBJ1-1; 8 bases fit TRBD1. V lost 2 bases to trimming and J lost 7 bases; unmatched junction nucleotides: 9. Per germline, CDR1 SGHDN and CDR2 FVKESK. The CDR3 extends over 15 amino acids.

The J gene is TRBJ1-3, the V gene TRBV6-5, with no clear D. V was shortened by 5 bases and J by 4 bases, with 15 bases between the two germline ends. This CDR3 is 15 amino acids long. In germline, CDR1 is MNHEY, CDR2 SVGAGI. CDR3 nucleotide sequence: TGTGCCAGCAGTCCCTTTCAACGAGTAGGAAACACCATATATTTT. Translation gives CASSPFQRVGNTIYF.

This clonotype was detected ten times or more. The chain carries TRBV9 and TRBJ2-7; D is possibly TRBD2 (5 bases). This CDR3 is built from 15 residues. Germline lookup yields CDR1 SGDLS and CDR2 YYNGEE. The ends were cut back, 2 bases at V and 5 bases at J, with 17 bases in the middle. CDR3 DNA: TGTGCCAGCAGCGTCGCAGACCGCGAGAGGGACGAGCAGTACTTC. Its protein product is CASSVADRERDEQYF.

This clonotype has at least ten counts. CDR3: CASSRWGEQYF. The CDR3 DNA is TGTGCCAGTAGCCGATGGGGGGAGCAGTACTTC. V usage is TRBV19 and J usage is TRBJ2-7; D tentatively fits TRBD1 or TRBD2 (5 bases each). The V and J ends lost 6 bases and 7 bases respectively, with 10 bases between them. Germline V gene sequence: CDR1 LNHDA, CDR2 SQIVND (reference sequence). This CDR3 is 11 amino acids long.

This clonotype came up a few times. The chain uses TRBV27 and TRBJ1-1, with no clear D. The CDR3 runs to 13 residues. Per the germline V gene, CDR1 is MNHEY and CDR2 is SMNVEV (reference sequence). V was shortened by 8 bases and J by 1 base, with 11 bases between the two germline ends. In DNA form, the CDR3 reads TGTGCCAGCGCTCCAGGCCGGAACACTGAAGCTTTCTTT. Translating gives CASAPGRNTEAFF.

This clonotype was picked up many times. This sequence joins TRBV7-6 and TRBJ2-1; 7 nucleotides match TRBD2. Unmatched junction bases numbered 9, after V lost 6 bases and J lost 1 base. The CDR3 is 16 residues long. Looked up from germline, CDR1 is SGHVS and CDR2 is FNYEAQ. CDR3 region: CASSLTSAMSYNEQFF. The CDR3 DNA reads TGTGCCAGCAGTCTCACTAGCGCTATGTCCTACAATGAGCAGTTCTTC.

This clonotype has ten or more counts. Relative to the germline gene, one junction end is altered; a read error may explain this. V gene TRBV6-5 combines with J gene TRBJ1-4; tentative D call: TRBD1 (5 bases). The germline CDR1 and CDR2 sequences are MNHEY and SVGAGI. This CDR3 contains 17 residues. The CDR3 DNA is TGTGCCAGCAGTAACTCCGGGACTGCTGCAACTAATGAAAAACTGTTTTTT. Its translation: CASSNSGTAATNEKLFF.

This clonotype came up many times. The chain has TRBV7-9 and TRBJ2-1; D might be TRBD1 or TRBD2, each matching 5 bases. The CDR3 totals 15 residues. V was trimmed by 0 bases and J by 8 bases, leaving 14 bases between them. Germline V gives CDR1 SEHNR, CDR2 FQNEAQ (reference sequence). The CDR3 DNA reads TGTGCCAGCAGCTTAGCGGGGCAAAGAGGGGATGAGCAGTTCTTC. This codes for CASSLAGQRGDEQFF.

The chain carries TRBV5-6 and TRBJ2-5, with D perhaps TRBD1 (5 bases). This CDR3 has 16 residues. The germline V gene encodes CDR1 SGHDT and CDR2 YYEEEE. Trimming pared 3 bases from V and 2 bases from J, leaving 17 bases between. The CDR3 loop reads CASSSKGQPPQETQYF. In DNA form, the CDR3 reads TGTGCCAGCAGCTCGAAAGGACAACCACCTCAAGAGACCCAGTACTTC.

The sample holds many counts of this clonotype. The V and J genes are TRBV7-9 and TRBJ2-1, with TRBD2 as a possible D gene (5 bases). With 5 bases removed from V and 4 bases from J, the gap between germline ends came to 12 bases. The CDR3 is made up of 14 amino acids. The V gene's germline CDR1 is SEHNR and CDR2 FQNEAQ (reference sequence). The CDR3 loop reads CASSLRTGYNEQFF. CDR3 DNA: TGTGCCAGCAGCCTCAGGACGGGATACAATGAGCAGTTCTTC.

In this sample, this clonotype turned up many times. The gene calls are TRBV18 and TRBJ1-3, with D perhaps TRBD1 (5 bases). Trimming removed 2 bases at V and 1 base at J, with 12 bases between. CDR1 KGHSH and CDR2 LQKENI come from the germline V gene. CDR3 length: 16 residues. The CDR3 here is CASSPEGQGSGNTIYF. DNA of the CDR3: TGTGCCAGCTCACCAGAAGGTCAGGGATCTGGAAACACCATATATTTT.

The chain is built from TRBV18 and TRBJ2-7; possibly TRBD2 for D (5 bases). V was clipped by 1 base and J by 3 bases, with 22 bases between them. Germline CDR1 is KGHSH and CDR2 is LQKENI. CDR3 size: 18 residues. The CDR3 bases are TGTGCCAGCTCACCACTTTCACCCACGGGAACGTTCGACTACGAGCAGTACTTC. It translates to CASSPLSPTGTFDYEQYF.

This chain's CDR3 is CASSLGRSSYNEQFF. CDR3 sequence (DNA): TGTGCCAGCAGCTTGGGGCGTAGCTCCTACAATGAGCAGTTCTTC. This chain connects TRBV5-6 to TRBJ2-1; D is ambiguous. Trimming shortened V by 0 bases and J by 0 bases, and 7 bases separated the two germline ends. The CDR3 has 15 residues. Germline CDR1 reads SGHDT; CDR2 reads YYEEEE.

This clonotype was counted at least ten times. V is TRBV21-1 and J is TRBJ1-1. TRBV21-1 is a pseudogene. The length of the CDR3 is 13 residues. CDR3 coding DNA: TGTGCCAGCAACCCCGACCGAAACACTGAAGCTTTCTTT. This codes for CASNPDRNTEAFF.

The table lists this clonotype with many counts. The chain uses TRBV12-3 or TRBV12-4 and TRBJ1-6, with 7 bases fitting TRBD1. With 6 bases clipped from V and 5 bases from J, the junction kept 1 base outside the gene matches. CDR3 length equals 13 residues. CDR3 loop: CASSGTDNSPLHF. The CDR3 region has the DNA TGTGCCAGCAGCGGGACAGATAATTCACCCCTCCACTTT.

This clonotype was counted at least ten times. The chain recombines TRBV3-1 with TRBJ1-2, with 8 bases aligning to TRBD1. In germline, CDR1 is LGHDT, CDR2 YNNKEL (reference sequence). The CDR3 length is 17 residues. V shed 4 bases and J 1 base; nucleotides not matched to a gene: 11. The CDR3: CASSPQNLRGLNYGYTF. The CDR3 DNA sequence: TGTGCCAGCAGCCCGCAGAATCTCAGGGGGCTTAACTATGGCTACACCTTC.

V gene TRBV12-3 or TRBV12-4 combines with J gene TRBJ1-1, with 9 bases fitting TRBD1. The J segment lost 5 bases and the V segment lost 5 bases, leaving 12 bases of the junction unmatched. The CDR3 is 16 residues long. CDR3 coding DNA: TGTGCCAGCAGTCCGGACAGGGGAAGGGACTCGACTGAAGCTTTCTTT. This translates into CASSPDRGRDSTEAFF.

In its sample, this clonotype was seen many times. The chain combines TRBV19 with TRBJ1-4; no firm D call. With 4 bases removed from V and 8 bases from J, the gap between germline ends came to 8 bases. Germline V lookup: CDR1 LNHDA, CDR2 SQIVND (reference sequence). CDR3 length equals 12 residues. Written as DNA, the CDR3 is TGTGCCAGTAGTACATTAGCAGAAAAACTGTTTTTT. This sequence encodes CASSTLAEKLFF.

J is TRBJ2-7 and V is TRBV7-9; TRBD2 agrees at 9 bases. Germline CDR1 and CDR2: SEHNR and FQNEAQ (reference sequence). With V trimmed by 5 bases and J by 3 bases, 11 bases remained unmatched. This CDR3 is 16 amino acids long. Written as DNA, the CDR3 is TGTGCCAGCAGCCCGTTAGCGGGGGCTGGAGTCTACGAGCAGTACTTC. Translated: CASSPLAGAGVYEQYF.

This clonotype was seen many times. The CDR3 loop is CSASDRSHSYNEQFF. CDR3 coding DNA: TGCAGTGCTAGTGATCGGAGCCACTCCTACAATGAGCAGTTCTTC. The chain couples TRBV20-1 to TRBJ2-1; D remains ambiguous. V dropped 3 bases and J dropped 0 bases, with 12 bases sitting between them. CDR1 is DFQATT and CDR2 is SNEGSKA in the germline V gene (reference sequence). This CDR3 spans 15 amino acids.

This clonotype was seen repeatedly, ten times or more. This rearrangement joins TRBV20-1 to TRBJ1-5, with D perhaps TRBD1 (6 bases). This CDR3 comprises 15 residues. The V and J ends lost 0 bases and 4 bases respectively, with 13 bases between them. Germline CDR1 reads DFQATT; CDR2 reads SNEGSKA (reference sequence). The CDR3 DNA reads TGCAGTGCTAGAGACGCGGACAGACATAATCAGCCCCAGCATTTT. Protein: CSARDADRHNQPQHF.

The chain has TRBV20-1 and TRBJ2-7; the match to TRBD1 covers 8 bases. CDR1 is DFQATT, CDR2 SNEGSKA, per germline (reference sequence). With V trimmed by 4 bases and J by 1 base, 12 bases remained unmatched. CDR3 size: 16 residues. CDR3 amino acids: CSAMNLKDRASYEQYF. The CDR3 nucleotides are TGCAGTGCTATGAATCTTAAGGACAGGGCTTCCTACGAGCAGTACTTC.

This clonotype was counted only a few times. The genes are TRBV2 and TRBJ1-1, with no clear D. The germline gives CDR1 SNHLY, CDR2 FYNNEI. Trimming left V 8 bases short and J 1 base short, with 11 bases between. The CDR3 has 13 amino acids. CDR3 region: CASGREWNTEAFF. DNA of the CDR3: TGTGCCAGCGGACGGGAATGGAACACTGAAGCTTTCTTT.